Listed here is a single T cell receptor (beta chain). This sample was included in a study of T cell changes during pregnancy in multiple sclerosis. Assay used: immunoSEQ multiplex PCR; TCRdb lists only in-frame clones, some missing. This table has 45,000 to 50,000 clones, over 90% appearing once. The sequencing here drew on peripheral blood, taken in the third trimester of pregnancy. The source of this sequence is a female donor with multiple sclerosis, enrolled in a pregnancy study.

The CDR3: CASSTNTGSNQPQHF. The CDR3 DNA reads as TGTGCCAGCAGCACTAATACAGGGAGCAATCAGCCCCAGCATTTT. The chain joins TRBV4-2 to TRBJ1-5, with a tentative D call TRBD1 (6 bases). Per the germline V gene, CDR1 is LGHNA and CDR2 is YNFKEQ. V was pared by 5 bases and J by 1 base, with 12 bases between. This CDR3 region has 15 residues.